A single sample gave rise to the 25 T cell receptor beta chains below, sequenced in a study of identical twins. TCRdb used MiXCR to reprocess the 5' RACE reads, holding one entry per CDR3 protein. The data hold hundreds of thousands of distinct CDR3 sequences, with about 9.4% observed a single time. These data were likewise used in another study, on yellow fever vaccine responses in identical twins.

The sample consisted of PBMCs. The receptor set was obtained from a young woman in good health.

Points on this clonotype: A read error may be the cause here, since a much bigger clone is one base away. DNA of the CDR3: TGTGCCACCAGCCCACAGGGCTACGAGCAGTACTTC. Amino acid sequence: CATSPQGYEQYF. The chain carries TRBV15 and TRBJ2-7; TRBD1 is a possible D gene (6 bases). Trimming shortened V by 5 bases and J by 3 bases, and 8 bases separated the two germline ends. CDR3 length equals 12 residues. Germline V gene sequence: CDR1 LNHNV, CDR2 YYDKDF (reference sequence).

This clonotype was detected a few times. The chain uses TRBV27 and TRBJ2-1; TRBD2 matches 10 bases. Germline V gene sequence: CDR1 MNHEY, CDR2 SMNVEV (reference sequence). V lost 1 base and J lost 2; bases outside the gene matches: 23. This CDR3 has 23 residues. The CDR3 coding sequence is TGTGCCAGCAGTTTATTGGGGGTGGGTCGGCCAGCGGGAGGGTTCGGCCCCTACAATGAGCAGTTCTTC. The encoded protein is CASSLLGVGRPAGGFGPYNEQFF.

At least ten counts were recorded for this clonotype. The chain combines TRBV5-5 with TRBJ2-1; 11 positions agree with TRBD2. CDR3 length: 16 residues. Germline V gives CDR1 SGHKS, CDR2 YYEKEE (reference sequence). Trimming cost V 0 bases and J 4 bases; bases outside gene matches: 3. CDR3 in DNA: TGTGCCAGCAGCTTGGAGCCTAGCGGGGGGTACAATGAGCAGTTCTTC. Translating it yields CASSLEPSGGYNEQFF.

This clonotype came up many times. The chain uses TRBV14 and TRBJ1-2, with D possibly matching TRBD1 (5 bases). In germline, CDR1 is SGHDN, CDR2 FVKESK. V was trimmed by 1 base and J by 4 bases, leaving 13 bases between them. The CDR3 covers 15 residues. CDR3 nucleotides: TGTGCCAGCAGCCAAGGCGGCAGGGTAGCCTATGGCTACACCTTC. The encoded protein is CASSQGGRVAYGYTF.

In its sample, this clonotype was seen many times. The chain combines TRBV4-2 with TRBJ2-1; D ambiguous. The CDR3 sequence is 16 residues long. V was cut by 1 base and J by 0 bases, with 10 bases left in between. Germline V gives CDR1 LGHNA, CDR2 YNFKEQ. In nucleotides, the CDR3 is TGTGCCAGCAGCCAAGGACCAAAACCCTCCTACAATGAGCAGTTCTTC. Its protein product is CASSQGPKPSYNEQFF.

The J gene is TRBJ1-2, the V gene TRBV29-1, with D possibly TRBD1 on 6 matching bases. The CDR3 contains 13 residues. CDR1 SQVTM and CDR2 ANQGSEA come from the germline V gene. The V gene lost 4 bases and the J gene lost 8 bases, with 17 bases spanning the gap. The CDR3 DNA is TGCAGCGTTGTTCCGGGGGCGTTTGGAGGCTACACCTTC. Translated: CSVVPGAFGGYTF.

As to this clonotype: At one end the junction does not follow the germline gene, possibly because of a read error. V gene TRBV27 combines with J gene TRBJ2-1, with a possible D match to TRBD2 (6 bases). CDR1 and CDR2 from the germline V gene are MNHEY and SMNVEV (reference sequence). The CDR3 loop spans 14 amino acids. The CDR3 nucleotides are TGTGCCAGCGGCACGGGACTCTCTTACAATGAGCAGATCTTC. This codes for CASGTGLSYNEQIF.

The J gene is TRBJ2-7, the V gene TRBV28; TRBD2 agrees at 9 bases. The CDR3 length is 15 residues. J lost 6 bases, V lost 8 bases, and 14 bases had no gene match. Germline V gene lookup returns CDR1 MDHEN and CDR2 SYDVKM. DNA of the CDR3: TGTGCCAGCTTTTCATGGCGGGGGGGCCGCTCCGAGCAGTACTTC. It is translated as CASFSWRGGRSEQYF. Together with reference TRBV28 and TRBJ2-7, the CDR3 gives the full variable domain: DVKVTQSSRYLVKRTGEKVFLECVQDMDHENMFWYRQDPGLGLRLIYFSYDVKMKEKGDIPEGYSVSREKKERFSLILESASTNQTSMYLCASFSWRGGRSEQYFGPGTRLTVT.

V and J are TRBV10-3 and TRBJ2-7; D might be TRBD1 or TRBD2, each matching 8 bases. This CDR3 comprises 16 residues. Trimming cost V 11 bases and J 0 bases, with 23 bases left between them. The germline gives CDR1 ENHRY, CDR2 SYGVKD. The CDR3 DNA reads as TGTGCCTCACACCGCGGGGGGACAGGCAGCTCCTACGAGCAGTACTTC. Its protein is CASHRGGTGSSYEQYF.

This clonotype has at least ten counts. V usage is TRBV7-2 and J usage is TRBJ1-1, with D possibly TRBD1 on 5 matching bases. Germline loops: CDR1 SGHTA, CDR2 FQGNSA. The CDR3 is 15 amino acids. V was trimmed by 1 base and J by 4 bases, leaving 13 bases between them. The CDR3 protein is CASSLGRGVSTEAFF. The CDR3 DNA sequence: TGTGCCAGCAGCTTAGGTCGGGGGGTTTCCACTGAAGCTTTCTTT.

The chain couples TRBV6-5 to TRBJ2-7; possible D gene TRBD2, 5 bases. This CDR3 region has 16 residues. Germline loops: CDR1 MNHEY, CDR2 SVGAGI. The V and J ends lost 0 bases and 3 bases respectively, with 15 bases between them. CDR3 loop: CASSYSSQEEVYEQYF. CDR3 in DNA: TGTGCCAGCAGTTACTCTTCCCAGGAGGAGGTCTACGAGCAGTACTTC.

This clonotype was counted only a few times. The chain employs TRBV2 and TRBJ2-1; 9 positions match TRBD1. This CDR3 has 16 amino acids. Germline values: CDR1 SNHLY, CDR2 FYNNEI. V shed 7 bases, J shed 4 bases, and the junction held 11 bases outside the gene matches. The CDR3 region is CASTTPGTGTYNEQFF. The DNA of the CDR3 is TGTGCCAGCACCACCCCGGGGACAGGGACTTACAATGAGCAGTTCTTC. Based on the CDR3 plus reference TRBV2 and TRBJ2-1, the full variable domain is EPEVTQTPSHQVTQMGQEVILRCVPISNHLYFYWYRQILGQKVEFLVSFYNNEISEKSEIFDDQFSVERPDGSNFTLKIRSTKLEDSAMYFCASTTPGTGTYNEQFFGPGTRLTVL.

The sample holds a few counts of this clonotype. CDR3 sequence: CASSLPSLNTEAFF. The CDR3 DNA reads as TGTGCCAGCAGCTTGCCCAGCCTGAACACTGAAGCTTTCTTT. This chain links TRBV5-6 with TRBJ1-1, with D unclear. V was cut by 1 base and J by 0 bases, with 7 bases left in between. The germline CDR1 and CDR2 sequences are SGHDT and YYEEEE. The CDR3 contains 14 residues. The full variable domain, completed using reference TRBV5-6 and TRBJ1-1, is DAGVTQSPTHLIKTRGQQVTLRCSPKSGHDTVSWYQQALGQGPQFIFQYYEEEERQRGNFPDRFSGHQFPNYSSELNVNALLLGDSALYLCASSLPSLNTEAFFGQGTRLTVV.

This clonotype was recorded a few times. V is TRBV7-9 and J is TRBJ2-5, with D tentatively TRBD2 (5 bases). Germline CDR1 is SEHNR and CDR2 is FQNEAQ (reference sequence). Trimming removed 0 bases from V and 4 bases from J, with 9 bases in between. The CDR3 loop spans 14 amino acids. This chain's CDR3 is CASSLAEGRETQYF. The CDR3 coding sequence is TGTGCCAGCAGCTTAGCCGAGGGAAGAGAGACCCAGTACTTC.

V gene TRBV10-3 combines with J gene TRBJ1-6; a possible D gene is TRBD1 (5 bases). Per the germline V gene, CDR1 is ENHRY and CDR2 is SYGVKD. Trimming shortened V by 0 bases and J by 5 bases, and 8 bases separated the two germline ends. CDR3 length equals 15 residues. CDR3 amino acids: CAISESDSNNSPLHF. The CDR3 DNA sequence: TGTGCCATCAGTGAGTCCGACAGTAATAATTCACCCCTCCACTTT.

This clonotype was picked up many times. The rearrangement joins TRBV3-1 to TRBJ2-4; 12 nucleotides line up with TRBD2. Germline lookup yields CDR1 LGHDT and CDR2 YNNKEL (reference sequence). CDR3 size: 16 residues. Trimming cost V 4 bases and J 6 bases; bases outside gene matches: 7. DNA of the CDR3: TGTGCCAGCAGCCTCCAGCTAGCGGGAGGGAGAAACATTCAGTACTTC. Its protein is CASSLQLAGGRNIQYF. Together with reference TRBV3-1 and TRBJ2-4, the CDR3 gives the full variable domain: DTAVSQTPKYLVTQMGNDKSIKCEQNLGHDTMYWYKQDSKKFLKIMFSYNNKELIINETVPNRFSPKSPDKAHLNLHINSLELGDSAVYFCASSLQLAGGRNIQYFGAGTRLSVL.

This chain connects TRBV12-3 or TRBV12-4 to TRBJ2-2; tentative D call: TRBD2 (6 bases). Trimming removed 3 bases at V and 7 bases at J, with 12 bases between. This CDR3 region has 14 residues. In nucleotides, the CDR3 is TGTGCCAGCAGTTTTGGGGGGTACGGCGGGGAGCTGTTTTTT. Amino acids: CASSFGGYGGELFF.

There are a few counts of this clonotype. CDR3 DNA sequence: TGTGCCAGCAGCCGTCTAGCGGCGGAGGAGACCCAGTACTTC. It is translated as CASSRLAAEETQYF. The genes are TRBV3-1 and TRBJ2-5, with 7 bases aligning to TRBD2. Germline values: CDR1 LGHDT, CDR2 YNNKEL (reference sequence). CDR3 length: 14 amino acids. V was pared by 4 bases and J by 5 bases, with 7 bases of the junction left unmatched.

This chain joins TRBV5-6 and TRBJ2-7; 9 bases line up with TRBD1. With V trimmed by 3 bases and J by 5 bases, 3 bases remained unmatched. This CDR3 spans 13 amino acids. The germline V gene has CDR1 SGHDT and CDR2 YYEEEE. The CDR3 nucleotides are TGTGCCAGCAGCTGGGGACAGGGCCACGAGCAGTACTTC. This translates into CASSWGQGHEQYF.

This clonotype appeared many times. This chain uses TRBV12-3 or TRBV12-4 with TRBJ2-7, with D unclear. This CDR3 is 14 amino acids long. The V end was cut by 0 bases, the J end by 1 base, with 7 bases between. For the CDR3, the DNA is TGTGCCAGCAGTTTAGCGTACGGGTCCTACGAGCAGTACTTC. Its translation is CASSLAYGSYEQYF.

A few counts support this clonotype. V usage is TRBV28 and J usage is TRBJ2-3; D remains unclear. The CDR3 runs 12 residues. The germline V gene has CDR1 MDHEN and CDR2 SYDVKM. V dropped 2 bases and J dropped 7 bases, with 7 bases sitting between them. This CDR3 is CASSLGGYTQYF. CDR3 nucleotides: TGTGCCAGCAGTTTAGGCGGATATACGCAGTATTTT.

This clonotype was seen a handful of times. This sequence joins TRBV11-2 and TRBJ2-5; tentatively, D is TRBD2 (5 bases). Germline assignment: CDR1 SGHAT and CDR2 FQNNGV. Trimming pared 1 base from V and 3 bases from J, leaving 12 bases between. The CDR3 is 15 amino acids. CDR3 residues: CASSLVKGVKETQYF. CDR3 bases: TGTGCCAGCAGCTTAGTGAAGGGAGTAAAAGAGACCCAGTACTTC. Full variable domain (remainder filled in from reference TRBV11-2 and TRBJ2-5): EAGVAQSPRYKIIEKRQSVAFWCNPISGHATLYWYQQILGQGPKLLIQFQNNGVVDDSQLPKDRFSAERLKGVDSTLKIQPAKLEDSAVYLCASSLVKGVKETQYFGPGTRLLVL.

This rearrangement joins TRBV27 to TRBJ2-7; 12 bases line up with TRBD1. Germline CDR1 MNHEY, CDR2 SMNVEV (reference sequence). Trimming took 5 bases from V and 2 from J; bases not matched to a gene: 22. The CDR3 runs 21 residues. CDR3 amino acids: CASSLSGTGGLGLAATYEQYF. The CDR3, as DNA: TGTGCCAGCAGTCTTTCCGGGACAGGGGGCCTTGGACTAGCGGCGACCTACGAGCAGTACTTC.

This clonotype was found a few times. Written as DNA, the CDR3 is TGTGCCAGCAACGTGGTAGCGGGGAACACCGGGGAGCTGTTTTTT. This sequence encodes CASNVVAGNTGELFF. The chain has TRBV2 and TRBJ2-2; 7 nucleotides line up with TRBD2. This CDR3 contains 15 residues. Germline V gene data show CDR1 as SNHLY and CDR2 as FYNNEI. The V segment lost 7 bases and the J segment 1 base; nucleotides outside the gene matches: 6.

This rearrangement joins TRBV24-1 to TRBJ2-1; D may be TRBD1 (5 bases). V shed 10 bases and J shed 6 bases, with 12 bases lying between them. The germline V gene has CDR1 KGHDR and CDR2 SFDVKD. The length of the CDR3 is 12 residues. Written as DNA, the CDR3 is TGTGCCACGACGAGTACAGGCAATGAGCAGTTCTTC. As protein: CATTSTGNEQFF.